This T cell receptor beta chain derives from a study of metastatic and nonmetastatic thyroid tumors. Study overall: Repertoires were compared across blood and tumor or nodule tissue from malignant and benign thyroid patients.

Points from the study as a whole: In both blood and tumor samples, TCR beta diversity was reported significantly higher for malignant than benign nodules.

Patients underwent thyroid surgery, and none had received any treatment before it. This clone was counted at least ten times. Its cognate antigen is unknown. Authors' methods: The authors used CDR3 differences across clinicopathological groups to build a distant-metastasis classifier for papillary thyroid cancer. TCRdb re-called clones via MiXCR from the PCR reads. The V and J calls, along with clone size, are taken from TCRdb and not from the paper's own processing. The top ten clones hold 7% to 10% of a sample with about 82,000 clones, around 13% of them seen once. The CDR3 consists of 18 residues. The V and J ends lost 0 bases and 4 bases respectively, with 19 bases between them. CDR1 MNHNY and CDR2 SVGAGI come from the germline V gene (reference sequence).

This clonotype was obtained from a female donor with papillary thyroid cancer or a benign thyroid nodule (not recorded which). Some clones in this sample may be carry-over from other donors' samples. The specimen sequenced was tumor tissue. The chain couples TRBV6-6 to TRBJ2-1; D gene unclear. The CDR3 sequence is CASSYSVGMELRYNEQFF. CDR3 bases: TGTGCCAGCAGTTACTCAGTCGGTATGGAGTTACGGTACAATGAGCAGTTCTTC.